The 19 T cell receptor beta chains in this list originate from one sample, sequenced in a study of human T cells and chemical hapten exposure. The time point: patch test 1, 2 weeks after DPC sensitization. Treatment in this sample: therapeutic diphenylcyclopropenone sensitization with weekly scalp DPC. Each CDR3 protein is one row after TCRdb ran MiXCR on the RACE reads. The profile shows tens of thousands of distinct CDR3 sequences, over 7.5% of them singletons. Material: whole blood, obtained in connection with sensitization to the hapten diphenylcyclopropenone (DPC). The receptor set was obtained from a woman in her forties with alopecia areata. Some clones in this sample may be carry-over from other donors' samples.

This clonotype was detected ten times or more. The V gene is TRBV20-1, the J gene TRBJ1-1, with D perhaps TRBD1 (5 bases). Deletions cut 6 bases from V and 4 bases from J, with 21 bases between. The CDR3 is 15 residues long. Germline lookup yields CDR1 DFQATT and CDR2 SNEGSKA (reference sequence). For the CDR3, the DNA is TGCAGTGCCCAACTGGGGGGTCCAGGAATCACTGAAGCTTTCTTT. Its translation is CSAQLGGPGITEAFF.

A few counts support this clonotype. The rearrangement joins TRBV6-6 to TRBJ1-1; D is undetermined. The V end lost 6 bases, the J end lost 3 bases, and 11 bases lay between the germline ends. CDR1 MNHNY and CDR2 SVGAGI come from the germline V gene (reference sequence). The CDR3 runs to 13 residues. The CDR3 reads CASSPRMDTEAFF. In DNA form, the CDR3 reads TGTGCCAGCAGCCCTCGCATGGACACTGAAGCTTTCTTT.

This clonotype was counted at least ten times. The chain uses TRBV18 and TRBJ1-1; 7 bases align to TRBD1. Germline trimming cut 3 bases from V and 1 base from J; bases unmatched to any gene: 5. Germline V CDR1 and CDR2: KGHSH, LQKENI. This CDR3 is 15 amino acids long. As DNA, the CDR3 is TGTGCCAGCTCACCGCTGGGGACAGCGAACACTGAAGCTTTCTTT. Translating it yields CASSPLGTANTEAFF.

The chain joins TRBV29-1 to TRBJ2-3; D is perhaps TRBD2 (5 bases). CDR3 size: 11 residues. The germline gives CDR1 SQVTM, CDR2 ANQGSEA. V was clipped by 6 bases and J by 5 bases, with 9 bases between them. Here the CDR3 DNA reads TGCAGCGTACCCGGAGGAGATACGCAGTATTTT. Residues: CSVPGGDTQYF.

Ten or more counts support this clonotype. The DNA for the CDR3 is TGTGCCAGCTCCCACCGGGGGGACAGTGAAGCTTTCTTT. Residues: CASSHRGDSEAFF. The rearrangement links TRBV11-1 to TRBJ1-1; 7 bases are a match to TRBD1. Germline trimming cut 8 bases from V and 7 bases from J; bases unmatched to any gene: 10. This CDR3 region has 13 residues. The V gene's germline CDR1 is SGHAT and CDR2 FQDESV (reference sequence). Full variable domain (remainder filled in from reference TRBV11-1 and TRBJ1-1): EAEVAQSPRYKITEKSQAVAFWCDPISGHATLYWYRQILGQGPELLVQFQDESVVDDSQLPKDRFSAERLKGVDSTLKIQPAELGDSAMYLCASSHRGDSEAFFGQGTRLTVV.

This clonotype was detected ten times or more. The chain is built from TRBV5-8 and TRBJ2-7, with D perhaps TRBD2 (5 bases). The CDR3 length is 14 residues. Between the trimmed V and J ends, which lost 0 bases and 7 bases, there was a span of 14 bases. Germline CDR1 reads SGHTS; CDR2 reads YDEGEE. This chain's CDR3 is CASSLATSRGEQYF. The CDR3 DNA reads TGTGCCAGCAGCTTGGCTACTTCCCGGGGTGAGCAGTACTTC.

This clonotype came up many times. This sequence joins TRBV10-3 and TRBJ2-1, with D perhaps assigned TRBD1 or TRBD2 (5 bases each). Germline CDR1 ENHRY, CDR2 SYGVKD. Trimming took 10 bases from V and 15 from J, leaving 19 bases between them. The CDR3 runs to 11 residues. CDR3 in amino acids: CATEGLEEAFF. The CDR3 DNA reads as TGTGCCACCGAGGGGCTCGAAGAGGCGTTCTTC.

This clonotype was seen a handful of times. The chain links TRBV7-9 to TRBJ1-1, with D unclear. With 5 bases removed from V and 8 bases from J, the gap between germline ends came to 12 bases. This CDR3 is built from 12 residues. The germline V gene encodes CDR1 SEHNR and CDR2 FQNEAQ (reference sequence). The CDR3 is CASSRRRTEAFF. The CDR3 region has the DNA TGTGCCAGCAGCCGACGGCGGACCGAAGCTTTCTTT.

The CDR3 spells CASMAEGQTLYGYTF. The CDR3 coding sequence is TGTGCCAGCATGGCGGAAGGACAGACCCTCTATGGCTACACCTTC. The chain recombines TRBV6-5 with TRBJ1-2; the D gene is possibly TRBD1 (6 bases). V was trimmed by 7 bases and J by 4 bases, leaving 19 bases between them. Germline-derived CDR1 and CDR2 are MNHEY and SVGAGI. This CDR3 spans 15 amino acids.

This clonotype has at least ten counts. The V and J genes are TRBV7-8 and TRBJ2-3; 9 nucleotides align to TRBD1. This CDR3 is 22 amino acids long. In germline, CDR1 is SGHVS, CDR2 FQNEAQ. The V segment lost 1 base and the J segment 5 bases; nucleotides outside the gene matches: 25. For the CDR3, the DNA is TGTGCCAGCAGCTTAGTCCTCAAGACAGGGGGATCGGGTAATGGGTCGAGAGATACGCAGTATTTT. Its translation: CASSLVLKTGGSGNGSRDTQYF.

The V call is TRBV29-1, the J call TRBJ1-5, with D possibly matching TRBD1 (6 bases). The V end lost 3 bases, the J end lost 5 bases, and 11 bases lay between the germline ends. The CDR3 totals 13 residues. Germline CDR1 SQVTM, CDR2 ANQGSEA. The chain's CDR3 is CSVEAAGDQPQHF. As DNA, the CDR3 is TGCAGCGTTGAGGCGGCAGGGGATCAGCCCCAGCATTTT.

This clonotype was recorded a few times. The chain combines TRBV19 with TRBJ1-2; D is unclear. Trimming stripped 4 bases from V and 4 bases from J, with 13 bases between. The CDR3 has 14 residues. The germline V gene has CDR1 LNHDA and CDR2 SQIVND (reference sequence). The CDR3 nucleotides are TGTGCCAGTAGTAGTCAATTGGGGAGCTATGGCTACACCTTC. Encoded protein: CASSSQLGSYGYTF.

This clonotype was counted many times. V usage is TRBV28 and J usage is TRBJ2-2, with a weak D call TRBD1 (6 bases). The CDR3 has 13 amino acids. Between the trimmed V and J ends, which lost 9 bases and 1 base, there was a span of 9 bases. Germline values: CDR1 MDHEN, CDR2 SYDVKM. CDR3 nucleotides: TGTGCCAGAGCGACAGGGAACACCGGGGAGCTGTTTTTT. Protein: CARATGNTGELFF.

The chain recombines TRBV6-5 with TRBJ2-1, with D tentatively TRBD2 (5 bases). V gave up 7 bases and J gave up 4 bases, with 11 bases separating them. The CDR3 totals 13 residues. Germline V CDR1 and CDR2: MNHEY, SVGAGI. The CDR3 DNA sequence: TGTGCCAGCACCTACAGAGGGTACAATGAGCAGTTCTTC. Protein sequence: CASTYRGYNEQFF.

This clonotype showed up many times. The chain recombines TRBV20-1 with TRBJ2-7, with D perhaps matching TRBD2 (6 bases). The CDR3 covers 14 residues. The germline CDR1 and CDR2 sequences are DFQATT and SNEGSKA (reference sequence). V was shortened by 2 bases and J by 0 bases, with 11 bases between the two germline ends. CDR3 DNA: TGCAGTGCTAGACTAGCGAGGAGCTCCTACGAGCAGTACTTC. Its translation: CSARLARSSYEQYF.

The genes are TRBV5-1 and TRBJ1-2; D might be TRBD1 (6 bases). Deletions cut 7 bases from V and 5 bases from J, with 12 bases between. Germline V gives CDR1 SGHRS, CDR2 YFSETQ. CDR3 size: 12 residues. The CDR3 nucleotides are TGCGCCAGCTCCGGGGGGGCATATGGCTACACCTTC. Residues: CASSGGAYGYTF.

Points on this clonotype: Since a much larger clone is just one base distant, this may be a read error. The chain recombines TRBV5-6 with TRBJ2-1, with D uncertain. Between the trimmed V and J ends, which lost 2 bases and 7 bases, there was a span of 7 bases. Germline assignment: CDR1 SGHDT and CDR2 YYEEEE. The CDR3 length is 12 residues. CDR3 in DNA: TGTGCCAGCAGCTTTCGATCGAATGAGCAGTTCTTC. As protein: CASSFRSNEQFF.

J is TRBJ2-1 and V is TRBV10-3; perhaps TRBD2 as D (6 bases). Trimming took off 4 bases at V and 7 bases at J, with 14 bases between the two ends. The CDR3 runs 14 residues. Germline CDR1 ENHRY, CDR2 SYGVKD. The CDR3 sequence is CAISVSLAKNEQFF. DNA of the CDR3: TGTGCCATCAGTGTCTCGCTAGCGAAGAATGAGCAGTTCTTC.

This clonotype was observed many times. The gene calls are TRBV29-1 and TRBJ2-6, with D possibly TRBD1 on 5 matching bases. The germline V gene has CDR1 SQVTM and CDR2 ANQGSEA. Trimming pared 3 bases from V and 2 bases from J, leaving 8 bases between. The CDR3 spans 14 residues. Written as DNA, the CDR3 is TGCAGCGTTGATGCAGGGACTGGGGCCAACGTCCTGACTTTC. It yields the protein CSVDAGTGANVLTF.